This T cell receptor (beta chain) appears in the sequencing data of a study of cytomegalovirus exposure and HLA in healthy donors. Study-level points and caveats: Per published accounts, TCR beta sequences correctly predicted the HLA-A and HLA-B alleles of most subjects. An assumption of roughly uniform sequencing depth across donors underlay the presence/absence analyses. Later on, analysis showed that most CMV-associated TCR beta chains appeared to be HLA-restricted.

Donors were nominally healthy when sampled, though unrecorded immune exposures were likely. Worth noting for this clone: Its specificity is unknown.

There are 16 residues in the CDR3. CDR1 SGHVS and CDR2 FQNEAQ come from the germline V gene. After removal of 4 bases from V and 2 bases from J, the junction contained 11 bases not matched to a gene. PCR involved 60 Vbeta and 13 Jbeta primers. TCRdb keeps only in-frame clones here, not all; method: immunoSEQ multiplex PCR. Among over 60,000 clones listed, about four fifths were seen once. The sequenced material came from PBMCs. The source of this sequence is a woman between 25 and 40 years old in good health and CMV-seronegative. J is TRBJ2-7 and V is TRBV7-8; 7 bases are shared with TRBD1. In nucleotides, the CDR3 is TGTGCCAGCAGCTATATCCTGACAGGGACGGCCTACGAGCAGTACTTC. Its translation: CASSYILTGTAYEQYF.